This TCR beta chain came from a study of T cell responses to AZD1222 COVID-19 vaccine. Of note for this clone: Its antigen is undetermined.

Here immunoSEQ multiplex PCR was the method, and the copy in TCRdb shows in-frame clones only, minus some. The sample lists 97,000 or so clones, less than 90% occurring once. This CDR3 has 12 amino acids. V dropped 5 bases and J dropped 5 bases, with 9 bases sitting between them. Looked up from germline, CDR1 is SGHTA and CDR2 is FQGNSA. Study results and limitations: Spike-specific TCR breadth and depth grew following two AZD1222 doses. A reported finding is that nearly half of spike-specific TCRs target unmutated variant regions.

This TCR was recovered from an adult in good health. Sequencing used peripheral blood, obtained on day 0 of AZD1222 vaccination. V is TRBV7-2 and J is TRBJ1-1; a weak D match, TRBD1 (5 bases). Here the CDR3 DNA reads TGTGCCAGCAGCACAGGACTAACTGAAGCTTTCTTT. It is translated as CASSTGLTEAFF.